These 12 T cell receptor beta chains were all obtained from the same sample, sequenced in a study of CD8 T cells in ankylosing spondylitis (dated by TCRdb to between 2016 and 2019). Libraries came from 5' RACE. The instrument given in TCRdb is Illumina HiSeq 2500. Clones were called with MiXCR by TCRdb after fastp trimmed the public reads at Q25, and only in-frame beta chains were retained. Every distinct CDR3 protein forms one entry, paired with its most common genes and DNA. In this sample the table shows more than 300,000 distinct CDR3 sequences, 7% to 9% of which occur a single time. The ten largest make up more than 12% of the sample. Findings and caveats that apply to the study as a whole: A TCR beta motif of several highly homologous amino acid variants appeared characteristic of blood from ankylosing spondylitis patients.

No antigen is known for these receptors. The sequenced sample was blood, either unsorted or a sorted T cell fraction (not recorded which). Every receptor here comes from a male donor with ankylosing spondylitis.

The genes are TRBV2 and TRBJ2-5, with TRBD2 matching 7 bases. This CDR3 is 18 amino acids long. The J segment lost 2 bases and the V segment lost 1 base, leaving 13 bases of the junction unmatched. CDR1 SNHLY and CDR2 FYNNEI come from the germline V gene. The CDR3 loop reads CASSEGTSVGGPQETQYF. The CDR3 DNA reads as TGTGCCAGCAGTGAAGGGACTAGTGTCGGTGGGCCGCAAGAGACCCAGTACTTC.

Many counts were recorded for this clonotype. The chain is built from TRBV5-4 and TRBJ2-1; D could derive from TRBD1 or TRBD2 (5 bases each). The CDR3 consists of 15 residues. The germline V and J ends were trimmed by 0 bases and 4 bases, with 11 bases remaining between them. Germline CDR1 is SGHNT and CDR2 is YYREEE (reference sequence). The CDR3 spells CASSLVAEGYNEQFF. The CDR3 bases are TGTGCCAGCAGCTTGGTTGCTGAGGGGTACAATGAGCAGTTCTTC.

The rearrangement links TRBV7-3 to TRBJ1-2, with a tentative D call TRBD1 (5 bases). The V and J ends lost 5 bases and 7 bases respectively, with 14 bases between them. Per germline, CDR1 SGHTA and CDR2 FQGTGA. CDR3 length: 13 residues. The CDR3 reads CASSPGAWGGYTF. The CDR3, as DNA: TGTGCCAGCAGCCCCGGGGCATGGGGTGGCTACACCTTC.

This clonotype was observed a few times. This sequence joins TRBV15 and TRBJ1-1, with D perhaps matching TRBD1 (5 bases). V lost 0 bases and J lost 12, with 20 bases in between. Germline CDR1 reads LNHNV; CDR2 reads YYDKDF (reference sequence). CDR3 size: 15 residues. The CDR3 loop is CATSRDRGTPVITFF. Here the CDR3 DNA reads TGTGCCACCAGCAGAGATCGCGGGACTCCAGTTATCACTTTCTTT.

This clonotype has a count of ten or more. V is TRBV24-1 and J is TRBJ1-5, with D possibly being TRBD1 (5 bases). The CDR3 covers 15 residues. Trimming stripped 5 bases from V and 0 bases from J, with 10 bases between. Per the germline V gene, CDR1 is KGHDR and CDR2 is SFDVKD. CDR3 region: CATSGREVSNQPQHF. CDR3 bases: TGTGCCACCAGTGGCAGGGAAGTTAGCAATCAGCCCCAGCATTTT.

The chain recombines TRBV9 with TRBJ2-5; D uncertain. Per germline, CDR1 SGDLS and CDR2 YYNGEE. V lost 4 bases, J lost 5 bases, and 12 bases lay in between. The CDR3 runs to 13 residues. CDR3 bases: TGTGCCAGCAGCTTACCACCTGGGGAGACCCAGTACTTC. Residues: CASSLPPGETQYF.

This clonotype was counted only a few times. The V and J genes are TRBV4-2 and TRBJ2-3; no clear D gene. The CDR3 is 16 amino acids. CDR1 LGHNA and CDR2 YNFKEQ come from the germline V gene. Deletions cut 3 bases from V and 0 bases from J, with 13 bases between. The CDR3 reads CASSHSGSTSTDTQYF. The CDR3 DNA sequence: TGTGCCAGCAGCCACTCGGGCAGCACTAGCACAGATACGCAGTATTTT.

In this sample, this clonotype turned up many times. The chain couples TRBV5-1 to TRBJ2-2, with 7 bases aligning to TRBD1. The CDR3 is 16 residues long. Looked up from germline, CDR1 is SGHRS and CDR2 is YFSETQ. Trimming cost V 4 bases and J 0 bases; bases outside gene matches: 6. CDR3 sequence reads: CASSPRGTANTGELFF. In DNA form, the CDR3 reads TGCGCCAGCAGCCCAAGGGGGACAGCGAACACCGGGGAGCTGTTTTTT.

This clonotype showed up just a few times. The chain has TRBV5-1 and TRBJ1-3; D not resolved. Deletions cut 0 bases from V and 9 bases from J, with 16 bases between. Germline V lookup: CDR1 SGHRS, CDR2 YFSETQ. The CDR3 sequence is 15 residues long. The CDR3 region is CASSLAGGKEGTIYF. CDR3 nucleotides: TGCGCCAGCAGCTTGGCGGGCGGGAAGGAAGGCACCATATATTTT. The entire variable domain, with the rest obtained from reference TRBV5-1 and TRBJ1-3, is as follows: KAGVTQTPRYLIKTRGQQVTLSCSPISGHRSVSWYQQTPGQGLQFLFEYFSETQRNKGNFPGRFSGRQFSNSRSEMNVSTLELGDSALYLCASSLAGGKEGTIYFGEGSWLTVV.

The chain has TRBV15 and TRBJ2-3; 7 nucleotides line up with TRBD1. Germline CDR1 is LNHNV and CDR2 is YYDKDF (reference sequence). The CDR3 contains 14 residues. The V and J ends lost 3 bases and 0 bases, in that order; junction bases with no gene match: 0. CDR3 in amino acids: CATSRTGSTDTQYF. CDR3 coding DNA: TGTGCCACCAGCAGGACAGGGAGCACAGATACGCAGTATTTT.

This clonotype was found many times. This chain links TRBV29-1 with TRBJ1-2; TRBD1 matches at 7 bases. The CDR3 is 13 amino acids. V gave up 6 bases and J gave up 2 bases; unmatched junction bases: 6. Germline loops: CDR1 SQVTM, CDR2 ANQGSEA. CDR3 DNA sequence: TGCAGCGTCGCGGGACAGCCCAACTATGGCTACACCTTC. Protein product: CSVAGQPNYGYTF. The full variable domain, rest sourced from reference TRBV29-1 and TRBJ1-2, is SAVISQKPSRDICQRGTSLTIQCQVDSQVTMMFWYRQQPGQSLTLIATANQGSEATYESGFVIDKFPISRPNLTFSTLTVSNMSPEDSSIYLCSVAGQPNYGYTFGSGTRLTVV.

This clonotype showed up many times. The chain has TRBV29-1 and TRBJ2-1, with unresolved D. The germline CDR1 and CDR2 sequences are SQVTM and ANQGSEA. V lost 1 base and J lost 1, with 8 bases in between. The CDR3 runs to 14 residues. The CDR3 DNA reads as TGCAGCGTTGAAGTGGACCGGTCCTACAATGAGCAGTTCTTC. Translated, it gives CSVEVDRSYNEQFF.